A selection of T cell receptor beta chains follows, all from one sample in a study of blood T cell repertoires in COVID-19. The data were produced by immunoSEQ multiplex PCR, yet TCRdb's version contains in-frame clones alone and is incomplete. Altogether over 200,000 clones are present, around 88% being singletons, with the ten largest covering approximately 6%. Material: peripheral blood. The receptors derive from an older man with acute or convalescent COVID-19. CDR3s leave out the opening cysteine and the closing phenylalanine or tryptophan. The D gene is left open where the match is weak.

j_call	v_call	d_call	cdr3_aa
TRBJ2-1	TRBV18	-	ASSPRGVDEQF
TRBJ1-3	TRBV3-1/TRBV3-2	-	ASSQVDTIY
TRBJ2-2	TRBV27	-	ASSLSLDRLGNTGELF
TRBJ2-7	TRBV5-1	TRBD2	ASSLSTSGRGEQY
TRBJ2-4	TRBV27	-	ASSPGQWVNIQY
TRBJ1-4	TRBV11-2	-	ASSPRQATNEKLF
TRBJ1-3	TRBV28	-	ASSFRTGPGNTIY
TRBJ1-1	TRBV2	-	ASSPVRGGTEAF
TRBJ1-1	TRBV28	TRBD1	ASFQGGSTEAF
TRBJ1-6	TRBV15	TRBD1	ATRDRRDRGYNSPLH
TRBJ1-4	TRBV5-1	TRBD1	ASSYGQGYEKLF
TRBJ2-1	TRBV20-1	-	SAGDNSYNEQF
TRBJ1-2	TRBV10-3	-	AISRGGDGYT
TRBJ1-2	TRBV3-1/TRBV3-2	TRBD1	ASSPNRQGFGYT
TRBJ2-5	TRBV6-5	-	ASIERFQETQY
TRBJ1-1	TRBV7-9	TRBD1	ASSPTGFARVNTEAF
TRBJ2-7	TRBV30	TRBD1	ALKGTGSYEQY
TRBJ2-5	TRBV6-6	TRBD1	ASSPPGQQETQY
TRBJ2-1	TRBV28	-	ASSMHTSSEQF
TRBJ1-1	TRBV5-1	TRBD1	ASSLAGTGGGLNTEAF
TRBJ2-1	TRBV18	-	ASSPAGAGAVGNEQF
TRBJ2-2	TRBV24-1	TRBD1	ATSDFDRGKRELF
TRBJ2-3	TRBV29-1	-	SVGTDTQY